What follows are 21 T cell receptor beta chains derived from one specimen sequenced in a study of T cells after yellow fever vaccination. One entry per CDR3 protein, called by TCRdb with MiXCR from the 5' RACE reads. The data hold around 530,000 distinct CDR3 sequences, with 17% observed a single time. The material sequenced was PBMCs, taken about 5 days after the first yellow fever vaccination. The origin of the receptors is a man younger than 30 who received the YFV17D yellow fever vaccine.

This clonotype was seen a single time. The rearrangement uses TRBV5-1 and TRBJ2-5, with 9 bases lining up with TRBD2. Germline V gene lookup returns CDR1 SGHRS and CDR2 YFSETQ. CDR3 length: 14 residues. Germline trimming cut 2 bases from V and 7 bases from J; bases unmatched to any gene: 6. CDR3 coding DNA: TGCGCCAGCAGCTTCGGCGGGGGGGACGGGACCCAGTACTTC. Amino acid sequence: CASSFGGGDGTQYF.

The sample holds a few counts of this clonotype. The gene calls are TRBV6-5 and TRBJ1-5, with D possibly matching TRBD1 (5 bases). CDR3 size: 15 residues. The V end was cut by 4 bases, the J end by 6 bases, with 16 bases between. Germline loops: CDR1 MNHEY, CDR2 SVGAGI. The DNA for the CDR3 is TGTGCCAGCAGTTTTATTTTGTCAGGGATTCAGCCCCAGCATTTT. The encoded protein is CASSFILSGIQPQHF.

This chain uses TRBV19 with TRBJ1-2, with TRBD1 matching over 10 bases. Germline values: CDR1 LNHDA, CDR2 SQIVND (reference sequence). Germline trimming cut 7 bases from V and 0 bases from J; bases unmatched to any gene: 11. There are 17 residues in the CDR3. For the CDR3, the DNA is TGTGCCAGTACCTCAATAACCGGGACAGGGGCTAACTATGGCTACACCTTC. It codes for CASTSITGTGANYGYTF.

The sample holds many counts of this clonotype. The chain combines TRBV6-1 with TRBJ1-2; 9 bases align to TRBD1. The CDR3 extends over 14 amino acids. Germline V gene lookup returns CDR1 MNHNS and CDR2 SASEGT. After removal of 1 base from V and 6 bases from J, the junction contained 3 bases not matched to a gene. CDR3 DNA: TGTGCCAGCAGTGAAGTTACAGGGGGCGATGGCTACACCTTC. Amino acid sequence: CASSEVTGGDGYTF.

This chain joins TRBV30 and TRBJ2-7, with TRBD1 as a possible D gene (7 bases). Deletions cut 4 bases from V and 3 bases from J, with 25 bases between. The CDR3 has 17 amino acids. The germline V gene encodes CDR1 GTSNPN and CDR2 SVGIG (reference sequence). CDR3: CAWIGPTPRGAVYEQYF. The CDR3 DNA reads TGTGCCTGGATAGGTCCTACTCCCAGGGGGGCGGTCTACGAGCAGTACTTC.

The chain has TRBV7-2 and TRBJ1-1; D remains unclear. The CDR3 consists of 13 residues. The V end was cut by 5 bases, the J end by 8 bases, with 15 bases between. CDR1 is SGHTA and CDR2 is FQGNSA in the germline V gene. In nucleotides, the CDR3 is TGTGCCAGCAGCCCTCCCCGGGCCCAAGAAGCTTTCTTT. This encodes CASSPPRAQEAFF.

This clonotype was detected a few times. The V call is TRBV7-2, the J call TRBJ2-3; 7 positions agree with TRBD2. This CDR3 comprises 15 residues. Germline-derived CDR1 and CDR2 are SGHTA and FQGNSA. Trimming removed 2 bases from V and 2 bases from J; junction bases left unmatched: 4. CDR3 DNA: TGTGCCAGCAGCTTAATGGGGGGGATCACAGATACGCAGTATTTT. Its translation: CASSLMGGITDTQYF.

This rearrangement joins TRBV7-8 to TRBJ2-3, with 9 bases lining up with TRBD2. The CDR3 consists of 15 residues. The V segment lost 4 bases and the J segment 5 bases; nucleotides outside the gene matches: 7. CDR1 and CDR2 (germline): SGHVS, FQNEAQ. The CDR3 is CASSSRTSDRDTQYF. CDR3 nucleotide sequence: TGTGCCAGCAGCTCCCGGACTAGCGATCGAGATACGCAGTATTTT.

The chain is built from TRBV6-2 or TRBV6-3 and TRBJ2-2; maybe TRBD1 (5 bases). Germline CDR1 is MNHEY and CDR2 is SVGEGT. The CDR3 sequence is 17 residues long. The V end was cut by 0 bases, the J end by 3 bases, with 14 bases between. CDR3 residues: CASSYSPGTGDTGELFF. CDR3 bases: TGTGCCAGCAGTTACTCACCCGGCACAGGCGACACCGGGGAGCTGTTTTTT.

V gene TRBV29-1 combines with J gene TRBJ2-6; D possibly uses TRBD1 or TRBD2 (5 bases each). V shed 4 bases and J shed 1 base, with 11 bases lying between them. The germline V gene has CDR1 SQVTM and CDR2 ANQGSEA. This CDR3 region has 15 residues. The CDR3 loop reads CSVGEGQSGANVLTF. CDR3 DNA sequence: TGCAGCGTTGGCGAGGGGCAATCTGGGGCCAACGTCCTGACTTTC.

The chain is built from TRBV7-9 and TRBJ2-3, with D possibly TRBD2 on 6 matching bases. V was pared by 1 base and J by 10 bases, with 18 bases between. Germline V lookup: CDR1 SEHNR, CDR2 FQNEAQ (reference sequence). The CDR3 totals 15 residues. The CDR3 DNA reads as TGTGCCAGCAGCTTAGGGCCGGGACTGGAGCCCTCGCAGTATTTT. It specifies CASSLGPGLEPSQYF. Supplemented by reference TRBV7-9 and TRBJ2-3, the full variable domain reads DTGVSQNPRHKITKRGQNVTFRCDPISEHNRLYWYRQTLGQGPEFLTYFQNEAQLEKSRLLSDRFSAERPKGSFSTLEIQRTEQGDSAMYLCASSLGPGLEPSQYFGPGTRLTVL.

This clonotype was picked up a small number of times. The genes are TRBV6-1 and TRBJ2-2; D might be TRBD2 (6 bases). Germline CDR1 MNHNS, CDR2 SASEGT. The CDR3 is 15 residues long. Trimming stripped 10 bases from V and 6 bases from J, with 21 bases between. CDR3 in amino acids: CATSPGTGVSGELFF. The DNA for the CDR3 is TGTGCCACTTCGCCGGGGACGGGGGTATCCGGGGAGCTGTTTTTT.

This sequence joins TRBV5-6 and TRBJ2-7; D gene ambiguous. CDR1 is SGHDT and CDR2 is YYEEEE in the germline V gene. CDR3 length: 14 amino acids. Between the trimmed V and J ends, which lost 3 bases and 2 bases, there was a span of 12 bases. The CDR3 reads CASSSSGSTYEQYF. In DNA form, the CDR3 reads TGTGCCAGCAGCTCAAGTGGTTCTACCTACGAGCAGTACTTC.

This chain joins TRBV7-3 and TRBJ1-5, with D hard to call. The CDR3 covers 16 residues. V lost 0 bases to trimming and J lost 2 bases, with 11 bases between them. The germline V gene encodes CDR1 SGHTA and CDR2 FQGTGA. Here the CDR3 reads CASSLTGPGGNQPQHF. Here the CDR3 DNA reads TGTGCCAGCAGCTTAACAGGGCCAGGAGGCAATCAGCCCCAGCATTTT.

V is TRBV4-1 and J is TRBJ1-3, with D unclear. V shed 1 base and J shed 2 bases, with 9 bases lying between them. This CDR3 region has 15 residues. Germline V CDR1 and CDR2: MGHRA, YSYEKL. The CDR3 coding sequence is TGCGCCAGCAGCCAAGGTCCATTCCCTGGAAACACCATATATTTT. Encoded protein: CASSQGPFPGNTIYF.

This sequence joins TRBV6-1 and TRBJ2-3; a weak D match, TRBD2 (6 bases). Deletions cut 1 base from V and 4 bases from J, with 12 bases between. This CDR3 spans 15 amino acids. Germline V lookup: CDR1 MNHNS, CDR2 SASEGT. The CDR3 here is CASSEGGGEADTQYF. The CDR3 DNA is TGTGCCAGCAGTGAAGGAGGCGGGGAGGCAGATACGCAGTATTTT.

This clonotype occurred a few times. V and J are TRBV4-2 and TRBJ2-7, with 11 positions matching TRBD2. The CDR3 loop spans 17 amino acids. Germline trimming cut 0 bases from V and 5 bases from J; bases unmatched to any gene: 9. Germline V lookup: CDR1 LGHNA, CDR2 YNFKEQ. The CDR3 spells CASSQDHFTSGGNEQYF. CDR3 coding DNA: TGTGCCAGCAGCCAAGATCATTTCACTAGCGGGGGTAACGAGCAGTACTTC.

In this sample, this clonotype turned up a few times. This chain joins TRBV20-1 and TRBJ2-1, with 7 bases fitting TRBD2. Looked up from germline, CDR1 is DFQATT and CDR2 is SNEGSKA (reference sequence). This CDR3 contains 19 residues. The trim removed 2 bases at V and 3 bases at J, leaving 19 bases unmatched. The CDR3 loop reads CSARMAGPQGGAFYNEQFF. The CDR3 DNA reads TGCAGTGCTAGAATGGCCGGGCCCCAGGGAGGGGCTTTCTACAATGAGCAGTTCTTC.

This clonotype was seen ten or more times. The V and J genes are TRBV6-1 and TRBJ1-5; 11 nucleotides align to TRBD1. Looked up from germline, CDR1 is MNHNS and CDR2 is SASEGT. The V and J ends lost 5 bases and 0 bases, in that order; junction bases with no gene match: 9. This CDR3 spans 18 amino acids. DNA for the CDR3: TGTGCCAGCAGTAAGGGGACAGGGGGGACTTATAGCAATCAGCCCCAGCATTTT. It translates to CASSKGTGGTYSNQPQHF.

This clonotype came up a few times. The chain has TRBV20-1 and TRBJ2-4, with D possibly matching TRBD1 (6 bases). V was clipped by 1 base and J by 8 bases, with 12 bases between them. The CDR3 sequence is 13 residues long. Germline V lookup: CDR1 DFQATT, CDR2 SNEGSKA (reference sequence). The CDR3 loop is CSARGTGLDIQYF. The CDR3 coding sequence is TGCAGTGCTAGAGGCACAGGGTTGGACATTCAGTACTTC.

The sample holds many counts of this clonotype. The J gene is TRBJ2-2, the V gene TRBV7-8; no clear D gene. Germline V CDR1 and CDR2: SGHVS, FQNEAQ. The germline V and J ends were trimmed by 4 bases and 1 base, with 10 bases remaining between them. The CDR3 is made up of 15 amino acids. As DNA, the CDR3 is TGTGCCAGCAGCTCTCCTAGTCAGAACACCGGGGAGCTGTTTTTT. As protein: CASSSPSQNTGELFF.